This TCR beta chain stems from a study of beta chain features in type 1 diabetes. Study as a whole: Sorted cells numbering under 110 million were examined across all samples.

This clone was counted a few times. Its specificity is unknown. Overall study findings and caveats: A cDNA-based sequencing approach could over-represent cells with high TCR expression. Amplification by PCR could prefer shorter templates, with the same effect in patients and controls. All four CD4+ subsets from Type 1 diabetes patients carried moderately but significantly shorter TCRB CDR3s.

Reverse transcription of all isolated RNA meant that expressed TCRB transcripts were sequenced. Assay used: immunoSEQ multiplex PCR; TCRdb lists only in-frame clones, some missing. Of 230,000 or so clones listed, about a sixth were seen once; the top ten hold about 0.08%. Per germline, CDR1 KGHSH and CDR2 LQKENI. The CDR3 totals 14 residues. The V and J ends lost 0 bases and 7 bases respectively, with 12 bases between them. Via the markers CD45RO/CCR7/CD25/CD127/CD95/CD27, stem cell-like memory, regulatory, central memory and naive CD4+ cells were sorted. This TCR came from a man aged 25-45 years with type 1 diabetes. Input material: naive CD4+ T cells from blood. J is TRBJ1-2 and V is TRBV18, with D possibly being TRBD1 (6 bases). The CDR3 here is CASSPPTGFAGYTF. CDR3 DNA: TGTGCCAGCTCACCACCGACAGGTTTCGCTGGCTACACCTTC.